This T cell receptor (beta chain) was sequenced for a study of blood T cell repertoires in COVID-19. Study in general: The United States, Italy and Spain provided the acute and convalescent COVID-19 samples. From T cells, B-cell-depleted T cells, or PBMCs came the material, which was cDNA or gDNA.

This clone was observed a handful of times. Authors' data handling: Amplifying reference gene primers gave estimates of nucleated cell counts. Clones were read by immunoSEQ multiplex PCR, and TCRdb kept only the in-frame ones, dropping some. The V and J calls and clone size were taken over from that table, and D and trimming were inferred from the DNA. The sample lists fewer than 150,000 clones; 88% were seen once. The V gene end was trimmed by 4 bases and the J gene end by 7 bases; junction bases not matched to a gene: 6. CDR1 is SGHTA and CDR2 is FQGNSA in the germline V gene. There are 14 residues in the CDR3.

Sequenced sample: peripheral blood. This chain connects TRBV7-2 to TRBJ1-5; 8 nucleotides align to TRBD1. The origin of this receptor is a man between 45 and 60 years old with active or convalescent COVID-19. CDR3: CASSSGQGSQPQHF. The DNA of the CDR3 is TGTGCCAGCAGCTCCGGACAGGGATCCCAGCCCCAGCATTTT.